This TCR beta chain was recovered during a study of shared clonotypes between healthy human individuals. This CDR3 comprises 12 residues. Germline-derived CDR1 and CDR2 are MNHNS and SASEGT. Trimming stripped 4 bases from V and 7 bases from J, with 7 bases between. Using immunoSEQ multiplex PCR, the repertoire was profiled, and TCRdb retains in-frame clones only, with some absent. The table includes over a million clones, 78% detected once. The chain employs TRBV6-1 and TRBJ2-2; a weak D match, TRBD1 (5 bases). Sequenced: memory CD4+ T cells from PBMCs. The subset denotes: CD45RA-negative fraction. The TCR sequence derives from a man younger than 35 in good health. Some clones in this sample may be carry-over from other donors' samples. The CDR3 loop is CASSVQGGELFF. The CDR3 region has the DNA TGTGCCAGCAGTGTGCAGGGCGGGGAGCTGTTTTTT.